Each of the 17 T cell receptor beta chains below was sequenced from the same sample in a study of blood T cells in healthy people across ages. A sample-barcoded 5' primer and a J-beta primer mix were used in a second PCR of about 7 to 12 cycles. MiXCR was run by TCRdb on the 5' RACE reads, yielding one entry per CDR3 protein. Of over a million distinct CDR3 sequences listed, 45% are singletons. Sequenced sample: blood. The source of these receptors is an older woman in good health.

This clonotype has only a few counts. The chain recombines TRBV7-2 with TRBJ1-1, with D possibly matching TRBD1 (5 bases). Germline values: CDR1 SGHTA, CDR2 FQGNSA. This CDR3 contains 15 residues. Trimming took off 2 bases at V and 1 base at J, with 11 bases between the two ends. CDR3 sequence: CASSLRGWGNTEAFF. In DNA form, the CDR3 reads TGTGCCAGCAGCTTAAGGGGTTGGGGGAACACTGAAGCTTTCTTT.

The chain links TRBV25-1 to TRBJ2-2; D not certain. The CDR3 contains 13 residues. Germline CDR1 and CDR2: MGHDK and SYGVNS. V gave up 6 bases and J gave up 6 bases, with 11 bases separating them. In DNA form, the CDR3 reads TGTGCCAGCAGAACACCTTCTGCCGGGGAGCTGTTTTTT. This sequence encodes CASRTPSAGELFF.

J is TRBJ2-3 and V is TRBV27, with D tentatively TRBD2 (6 bases). The CDR3 has 17 amino acids. Germline loops: CDR1 MNHEY, CDR2 SMNVEV (reference sequence). Trimming shortened V by 3 bases and J by 1 base, and 17 bases separated the two germline ends. The CDR3 DNA sequence: TGTGCCAGCAGTTTCCGCCAGGGACTGGACCGCACAGATACGCAGTATTTT. The encoded protein is CASSFRQGLDRTDTQYF.

This sequence joins TRBV3-1 and TRBJ2-7; D might be TRBD2 (6 bases). V lost 4 bases and J 5 bases, leaving 18 bases between the germline ends. Per germline, CDR1 LGHDT and CDR2 YNNKEL (reference sequence). CDR3 length: 15 residues. CDR3 in DNA: TGTGCCAGCAGCCTCGGGACTGACGGGGACCACGAGCAGTACTTC. It is translated as CASSLGTDGDHEQYF.

V is TRBV27 and J is TRBJ2-1; the match to TRBD2 covers 12 bases. With 4 bases clipped from V and 3 bases from J, the junction kept 13 bases outside the gene matches. CDR1 and CDR2 (germline): MNHEY, SMNVEV (reference sequence). The CDR3 extends over 19 amino acids. In DNA form, the CDR3 reads TGTGCCAGCAGTTACCTGGGACAGGCTAGCGGGAGGGGCTACAATGAGCAGTTCTTC. Protein: CASSYLGQASGRGYNEQFF.

This clonotype was observed a handful of times. The chain has TRBV9 and TRBJ2-7; the match to TRBD2 covers 7 bases. CDR1 SGDLS and CDR2 YYNGEE come from the germline V gene. J lost 5 bases, V lost 3 bases, and 2 bases had no gene match. The CDR3 contains 12 residues. The CDR3 sequence: CASSGEGHEQYF. The CDR3 bases are TGTGCCAGCAGCGGGGAGGGTCACGAGCAGTACTTC.

This clonotype was found a few times. This sequence joins TRBV18 and TRBJ2-5; D gene uncertain. This CDR3 region has 14 residues. Trimming removed 2 bases from V and 4 bases from J, with 11 bases in between. Germline CDR1 KGHSH, CDR2 LQKENI. The CDR3 sequence: CASSPALAGETQYF. The CDR3 region has the DNA TGTGCCAGCTCACCAGCCCTGGCTGGAGAGACCCAGTACTTC.

This clonotype showed up just once. The chain carries TRBV14 and TRBJ2-5; 11 bases map to TRBD2. Unmatched junction bases numbered 9, after V lost 5 bases and J lost 4 bases. Germline CDR1 is SGHDN and CDR2 is FVKESK. The CDR3 spans 16 residues. Here the CDR3 reads CASSYLSGRAGETQYF. The CDR3 nucleotides are TGTGCCAGCAGCTACCTTAGCGGGAGGGCCGGAGAGACCCAGTACTTC.

About this clonotype: A read error may account for a junction end that differs from germline. The chain combines TRBV5-1 with TRBJ2-7; no definite D call. The CDR3 is 14 residues long. Per germline, CDR1 SGHRS and CDR2 YFSETQ. The CDR3 spells CASSLEGRAYEQYF. The CDR3 DNA sequence: TGTGCCAGCAGCTTGGAAGGCAGAGCCTACGAGCAGTACTTC.

This clonotype was counted between two and nine times. The chain carries TRBV18 and TRBJ1-2, with 8 bases matching TRBD1. The germline V gene has CDR1 KGHSH and CDR2 LQKENI. Trimming at V came to 3 bases and at J to 3 bases, leaving 3 bases not matched to a gene. The length of the CDR3 is 14 residues. The chain's CDR3 is CASSPATGDYGYTF. CDR3 nucleotides: TGTGCCAGCTCACCGGCGACAGGGGACTATGGCTACACCTTC.

This clonotype has only a few counts. This chain uses TRBV20-1 with TRBJ1-2; 10 bases fit TRBD1. CDR1 is DFQATT, CDR2 SNEGSKA, per germline (reference sequence). The CDR3 is 13 amino acids. Losses at the gene ends were 6 bases for V and 5 bases for J; bases not matched to a gene: 6. CDR3 sequence (DNA): TGCAGTGCCCCGGGACAGGGGAAATATGGCTACACCTTC. Amino acids: CSAPGQGKYGYTF.

This clonotype was seen a handful of times. The chain recombines TRBV6-1 with TRBJ2-7; weak D call: TRBD1 (6 bases). This CDR3 has 12 amino acids. Germline lookup yields CDR1 MNHNS and CDR2 SASEGT. V was pared by 5 bases and J by 5 bases, with 10 bases between. CDR3 nucleotide sequence: TGTGCCAGCAGTACCCAGGGGAACGAGCAGTACTTC. Its translation: CASSTQGNEQYF.

The V and J genes are TRBV5-6 and TRBJ1-2; the D gene is possibly TRBD1 (5 bases). Germline loops: CDR1 SGHDT, CDR2 YYEEEE. V was clipped by 3 bases and J by 5 bases, with 11 bases between them. The CDR3 runs to 13 residues. The CDR3 sequence: CASSSQDGYGYTF. CDR3 DNA: TGTGCCAGCAGCTCACAGGACGGGTATGGCTACACCTTC.

The chain links TRBV7-9 to TRBJ2-1; D gene uncertain. The CDR3 sequence is 14 residues long. CDR1 is SEHNR and CDR2 is FQNEAQ in the germline V gene (reference sequence). V was shortened by 5 bases and J by 10 bases, with 18 bases between the two germline ends. The chain's CDR3 is CASSPLFAGSEQFF. The CDR3 DNA reads TGTGCCAGCAGCCCTTTATTTGCCGGGTCCGAGCAGTTCTTC.

The table lists this clonotype with a few counts. The gene calls are TRBV7-3 and TRBJ2-5; 8 bases align to TRBD1. The J segment lost 5 bases and the V segment lost 3 bases, leaving 8 bases of the junction unmatched. This CDR3 region has 15 residues. From germline, CDR1 is SGHTA and CDR2 FQGTGA. DNA of the CDR3: TGTGCCAGCAGCTTGACGGGGACAGGTCTCGAGACCCAGTACTTC. Protein sequence: CASSLTGTGLETQYF. The variable domain in full, completed from reference TRBV7-3 and TRBJ2-5, reads GAGVSQTPSNKVTEKGKYVELRCDPISGHTALYWYRQSLGQGPEFLIYFQGTGAADDSGLPNDRFFAVRPEGSVSTLKIQRTERGDSAVYLCASSLTGTGLETQYFGPGTRLLVL.

A few counts support this clonotype. The rearrangement links TRBV7-9 to TRBJ2-7; D is possibly TRBD1 (5 bases). The germline CDR1 and CDR2 sequences are SEHNR and FQNEAQ (reference sequence). The CDR3 spans 14 residues. V lost 3 bases to trimming and J lost 2 bases, with 11 bases between them. Here the CDR3 reads CASSFIDSPYEQYF. The CDR3 DNA reads TGTGCCAGCAGCTTTATAGACAGCCCCTACGAGCAGTACTTC.

J is TRBJ1-2 and V is TRBV28, with D hard to call. The CDR3 is 16 residues long. V lost 2 bases and J lost 8, with 21 bases in between. CDR1 and CDR2 from the germline V gene are MDHEN and SYDVKM. In nucleotides, the CDR3 is TGTGCCAGCAGTTTAGGGGTGATTAGCGCTCAGCAGGGCTACACCTTC. It translates to CASSLGVISAQQGYTF.